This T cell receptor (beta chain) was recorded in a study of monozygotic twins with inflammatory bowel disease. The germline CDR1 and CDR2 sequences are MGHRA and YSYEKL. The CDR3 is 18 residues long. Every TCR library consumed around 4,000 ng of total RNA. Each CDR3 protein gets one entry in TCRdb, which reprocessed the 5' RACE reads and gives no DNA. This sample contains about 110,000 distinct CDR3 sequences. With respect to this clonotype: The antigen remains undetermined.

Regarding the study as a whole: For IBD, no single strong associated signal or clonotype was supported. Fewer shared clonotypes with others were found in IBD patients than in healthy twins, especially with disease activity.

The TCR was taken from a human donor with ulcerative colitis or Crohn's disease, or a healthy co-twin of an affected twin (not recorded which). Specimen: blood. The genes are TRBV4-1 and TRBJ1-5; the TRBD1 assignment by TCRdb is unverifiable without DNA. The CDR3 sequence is CASSRIPPIQGTNQPQHF.